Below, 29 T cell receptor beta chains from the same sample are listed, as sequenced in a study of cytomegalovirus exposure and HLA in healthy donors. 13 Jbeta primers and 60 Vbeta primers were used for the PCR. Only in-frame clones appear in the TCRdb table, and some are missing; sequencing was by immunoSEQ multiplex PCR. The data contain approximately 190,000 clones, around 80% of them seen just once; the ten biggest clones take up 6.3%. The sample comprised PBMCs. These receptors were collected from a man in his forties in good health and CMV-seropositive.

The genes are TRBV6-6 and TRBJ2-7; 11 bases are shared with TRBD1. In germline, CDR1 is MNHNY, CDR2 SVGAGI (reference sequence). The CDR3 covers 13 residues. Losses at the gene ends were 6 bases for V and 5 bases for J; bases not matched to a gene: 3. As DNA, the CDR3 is TGTGCCAGCAGACGGGACAGGGGGAACGAGCAGTACTTC. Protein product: CASRRDRGNEQYF.

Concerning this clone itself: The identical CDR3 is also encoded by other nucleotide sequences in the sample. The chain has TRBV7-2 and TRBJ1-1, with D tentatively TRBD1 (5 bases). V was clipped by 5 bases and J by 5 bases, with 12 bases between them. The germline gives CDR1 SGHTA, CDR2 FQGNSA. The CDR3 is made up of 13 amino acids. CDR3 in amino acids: CASSLDGGTEAFF. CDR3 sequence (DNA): TGTGCCAGCAGCCTCGACGGGGGAACTGAAGCTTTCTTT. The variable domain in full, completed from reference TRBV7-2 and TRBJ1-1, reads GAGVSQSPSNKVTEKGKDVELRCDPISGHTALYWYRQSLGQGLEFLIYFQGNSAPDKSGLPSDRFSAERTGGSVSTLTIQRTQQEDSAVYLCASSLDGGTEAFFGQGTRLTVV.

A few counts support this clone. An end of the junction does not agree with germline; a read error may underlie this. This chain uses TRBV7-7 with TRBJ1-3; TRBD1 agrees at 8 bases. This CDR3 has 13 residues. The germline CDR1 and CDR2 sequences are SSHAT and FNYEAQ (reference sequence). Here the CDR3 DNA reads TGTGCTAGCAGTACAGGGGGTGGAAACACCATATATTTT. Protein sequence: CASSTGGGNTIYF. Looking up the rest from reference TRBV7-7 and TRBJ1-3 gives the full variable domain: GAGVSQSPRYKVTKRGQDVTLRCDPISSHATLYWYQQALGQGPEFLTYFNYEAQPDKSGLPSDRFSAERPEGSISTLTIQRTEQRDSAMYRCASSTGGGNTIYFGEGSWLTVV.

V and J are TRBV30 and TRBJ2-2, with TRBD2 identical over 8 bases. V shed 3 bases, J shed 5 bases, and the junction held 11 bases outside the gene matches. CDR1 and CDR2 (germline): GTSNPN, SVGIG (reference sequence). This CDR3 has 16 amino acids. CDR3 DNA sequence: TGTGCCTGGAGCCCTCTAGCGGGCCGAACGACCGGGGAGCTGTTTTTT. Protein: CAWSPLAGRTTGELFF.

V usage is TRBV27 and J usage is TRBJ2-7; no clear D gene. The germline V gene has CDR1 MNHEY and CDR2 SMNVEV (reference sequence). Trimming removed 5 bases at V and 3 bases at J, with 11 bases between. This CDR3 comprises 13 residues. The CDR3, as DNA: TGTGCCAGCAGTCCCAACAGAAACTACGAGCAGTACTTC. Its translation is CASSPNRNYEQYF.

The DNA of the CDR3 is TGTGCCAGCAGCCCGTCCGGGACACTTCAGTACTTC. It yields the protein CASSPSGTLQYF. The chain is built from TRBV9 and TRBJ2-4, with TRBD1 as a possible D gene (6 bases). The CDR3 runs to 12 residues. With 4 bases removed from V and 11 bases from J, the gap between germline ends came to 13 bases. Germline V gives CDR1 SGDLS, CDR2 YYNGEE.

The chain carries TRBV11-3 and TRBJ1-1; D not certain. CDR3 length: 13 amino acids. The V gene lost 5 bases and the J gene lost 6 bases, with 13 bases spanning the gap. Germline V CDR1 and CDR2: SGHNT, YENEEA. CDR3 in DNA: TGTGCCAGCAGCCAAGGAGGGAGGGCTGAAGCTTTCTTT. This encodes CASSQGGRAEAFF.

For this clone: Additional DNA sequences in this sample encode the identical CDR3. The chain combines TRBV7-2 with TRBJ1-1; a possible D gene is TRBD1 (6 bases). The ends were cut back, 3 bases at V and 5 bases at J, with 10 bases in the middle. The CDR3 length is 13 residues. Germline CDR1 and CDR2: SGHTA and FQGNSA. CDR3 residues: CASSLGGGTEAFF. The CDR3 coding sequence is TGTGCCAGCAGCTTGGGAGGGGGTACTGAAGCTTTCTTT.

The CDR3 coding sequence is TGTGCCAGCAGCGAAACAGGGAGCAAAAACATTCAGTACTTC. The encoded protein is CASSETGSKNIQYF. The V gene is TRBV11-2, the J gene TRBJ2-4; tentative D call: TRBD1 (6 bases). The CDR3 is 14 residues long. Germline CDR1 is SGHAT and CDR2 is FQNNGV. V was trimmed by 5 bases and J by 3 bases, leaving 11 bases between them.

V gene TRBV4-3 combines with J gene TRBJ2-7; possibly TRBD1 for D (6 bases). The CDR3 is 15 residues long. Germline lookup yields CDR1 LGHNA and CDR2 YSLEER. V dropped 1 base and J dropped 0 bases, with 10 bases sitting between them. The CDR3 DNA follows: TGCGCCAGCAGCCAAGCTGTACAGGGCTCCTACGAGCAGTACTTC. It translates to CASSQAVQGSYEQYF.

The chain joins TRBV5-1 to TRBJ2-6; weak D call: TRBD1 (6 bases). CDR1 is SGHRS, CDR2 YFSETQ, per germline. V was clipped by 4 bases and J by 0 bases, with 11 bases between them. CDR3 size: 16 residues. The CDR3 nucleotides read TGCGCCAGCAGCGGGGGCTCTCTCTCTGGGGCCAACGTCCTGACTTTC. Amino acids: CASSGGSLSGANVLTF.

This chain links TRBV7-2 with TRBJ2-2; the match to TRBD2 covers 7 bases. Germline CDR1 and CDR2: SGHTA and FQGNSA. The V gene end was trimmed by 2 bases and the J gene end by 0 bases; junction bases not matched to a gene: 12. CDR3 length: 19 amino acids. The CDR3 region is CASSLRRGSTTPNTGELFF. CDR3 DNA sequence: TGTGCCAGCAGCTTAAGGCGCGGGAGTACTACGCCGAACACCGGGGAGCTGTTTTTT.

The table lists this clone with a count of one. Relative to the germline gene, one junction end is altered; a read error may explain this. CDR3 amino acids: CASSKTGIHEKLFF. The CDR3 DNA reads TGTGCTAGCAGCAAGACAGGGATCCATGAAAAACTGTTTTTT. The chain links TRBV7-7 to TRBJ1-4; 7 nucleotides agree with TRBD1. Germline values: CDR1 SSHAT, CDR2 FNYEAQ (reference sequence). This CDR3 is built from 14 residues.

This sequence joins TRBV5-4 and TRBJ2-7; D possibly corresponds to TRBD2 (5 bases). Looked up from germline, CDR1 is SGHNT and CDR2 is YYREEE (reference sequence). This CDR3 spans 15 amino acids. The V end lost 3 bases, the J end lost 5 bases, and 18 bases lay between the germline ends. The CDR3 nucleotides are TGTGCCAGCAGCTACCCCGGCCCGGGGAGCGACGAGCAGTACTTC. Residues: CASSYPGPGSDEQYF. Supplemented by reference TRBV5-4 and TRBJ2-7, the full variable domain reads ETGVTQSPTHLIKTRGQQVTLRCSSQSGHNTVSWYQQALGQGPQFIFQYYREEENGRGNFPPRFSGLQFPNYSSELNVNALELDDSALYLCASSYPGPGSDEQYFGPGTRLTVT.

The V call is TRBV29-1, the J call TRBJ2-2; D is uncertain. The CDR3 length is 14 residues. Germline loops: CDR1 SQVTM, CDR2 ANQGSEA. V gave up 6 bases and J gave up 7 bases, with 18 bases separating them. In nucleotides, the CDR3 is TGCAGCGTCCTTGAAGGAGCCAGTGGCGGGGAGCTGTTTTTT. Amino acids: CSVLEGASGGELFF.

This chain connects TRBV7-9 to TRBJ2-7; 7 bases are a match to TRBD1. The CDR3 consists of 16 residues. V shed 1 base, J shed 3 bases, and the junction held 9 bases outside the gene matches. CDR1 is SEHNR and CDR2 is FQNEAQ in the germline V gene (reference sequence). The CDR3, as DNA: TGTGCCAGCAGCTTAGAGGGGTCTGCAGGGGGCTACGAGCAGTACTTC. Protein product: CASSLEGSAGGYEQYF. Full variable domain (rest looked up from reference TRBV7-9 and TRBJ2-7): DTGVSQNPRHKITKRGQNVTFRCDPISEHNRLYWYRQTLGQGPEFLTYFQNEAQLEKSRLLSDRFSAERPKGSFSTLEIQRTEQGDSAMYLCASSLEGSAGGYEQYFGPGTRLTVT.

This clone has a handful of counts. The CDR3 region is CASSPGLAGDLSYNEQFF. In nucleotides, the CDR3 is TGTGCCAGCTCACCGGGGCTAGCGGGGGACTTATCCTACAATGAGCAGTTCTTC. V and J are TRBV18 and TRBJ2-1; 10 nucleotides align to TRBD2. V was clipped by 3 bases and J by 1 base; unmatched bases: 9. The CDR3 loop spans 18 amino acids. CDR1 is KGHSH and CDR2 is LQKENI in the germline V gene.

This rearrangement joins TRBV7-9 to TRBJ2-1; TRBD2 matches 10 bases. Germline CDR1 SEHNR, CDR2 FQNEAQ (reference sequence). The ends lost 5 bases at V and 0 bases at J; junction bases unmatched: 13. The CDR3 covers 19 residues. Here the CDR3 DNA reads TGTGCCAGCAGCAGTCCGGGACTAGCGTCGGGACTCTCCTACAATGAGCAGTTCTTC. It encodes CASSSPGLASGLSYNEQFF.

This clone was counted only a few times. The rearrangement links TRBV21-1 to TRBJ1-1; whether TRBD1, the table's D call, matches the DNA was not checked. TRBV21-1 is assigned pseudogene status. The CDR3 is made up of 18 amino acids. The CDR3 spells CASSHRGLRPETDTEAFF. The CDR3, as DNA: TGTGCCAGCAGTCACAGGGGATTGCGGCCGGAGACGGACACTGAAGCTTTCTTT.

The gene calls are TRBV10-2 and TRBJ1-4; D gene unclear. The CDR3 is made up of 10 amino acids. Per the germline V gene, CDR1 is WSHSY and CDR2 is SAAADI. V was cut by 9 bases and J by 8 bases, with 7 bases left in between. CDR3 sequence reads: CARGREKLFF. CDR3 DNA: TGCGCCAGGGGGAGGGAAAAACTGTTTTTT.

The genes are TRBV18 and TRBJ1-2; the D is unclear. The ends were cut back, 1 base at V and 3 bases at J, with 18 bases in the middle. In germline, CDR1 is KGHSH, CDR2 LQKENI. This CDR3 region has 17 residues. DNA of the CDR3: TGTGCCAGCTCACCACTGATTGCTAAACCCAATGACTATGGCTACACCTTC. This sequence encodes CASSPLIAKPNDYGYTF.

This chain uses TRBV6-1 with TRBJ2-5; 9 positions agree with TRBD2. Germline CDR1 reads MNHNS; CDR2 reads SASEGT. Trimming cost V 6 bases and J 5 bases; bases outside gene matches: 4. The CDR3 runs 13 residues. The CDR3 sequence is CASSLAGRETQYF. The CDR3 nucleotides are TGTGCCAGCAGCCTAGCGGGGAGGGAGACCCAGTACTTC.

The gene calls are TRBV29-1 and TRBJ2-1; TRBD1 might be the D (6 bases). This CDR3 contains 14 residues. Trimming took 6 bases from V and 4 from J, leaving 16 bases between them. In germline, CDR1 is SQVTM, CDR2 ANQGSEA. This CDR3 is CSVADRDRYNEQFF. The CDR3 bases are TGCAGCGTGGCCGATCGTGACAGGTACAATGAGCAGTTCTTC.

The CDR3 DNA follows: TGTGCCAGCAGTCTCCCACAGGGGTGGAATTCACCCCTCCACTTT. As protein: CASSLPQGWNSPLHF. The gene calls are TRBV28 and TRBJ1-6; 7 bases agree with TRBD1. The CDR3 sequence is 15 residues long. V dropped 5 bases and J dropped 7; count of bases not matched to a gene: 8. The V gene's germline CDR1 is MDHEN and CDR2 SYDVKM.

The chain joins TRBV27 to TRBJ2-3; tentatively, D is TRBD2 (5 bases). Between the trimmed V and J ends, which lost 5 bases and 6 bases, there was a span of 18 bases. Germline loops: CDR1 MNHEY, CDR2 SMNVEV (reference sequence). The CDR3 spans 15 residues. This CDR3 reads CASSKNDDRGDTQYF. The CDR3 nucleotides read TGTGCCAGCAGTAAAAACGATGACCGAGGGGATACGCAGTATTTT.

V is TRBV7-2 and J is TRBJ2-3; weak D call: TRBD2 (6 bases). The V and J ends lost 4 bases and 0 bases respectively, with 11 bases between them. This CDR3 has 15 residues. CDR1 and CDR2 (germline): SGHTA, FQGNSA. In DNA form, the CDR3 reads TGTGCCAGCAGCTCCCTAGCGTCTAGCACAGATACGCAGTATTTT. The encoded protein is CASSSLASSTDTQYF.

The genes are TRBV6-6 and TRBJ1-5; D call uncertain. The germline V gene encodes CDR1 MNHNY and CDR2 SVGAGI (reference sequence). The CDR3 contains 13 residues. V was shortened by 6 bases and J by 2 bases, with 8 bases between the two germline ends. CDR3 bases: TGTGCCAGCAGACAGCTCGGCAATCAGCCCCAGCATTTT. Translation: CASRQLGNQPQHF.

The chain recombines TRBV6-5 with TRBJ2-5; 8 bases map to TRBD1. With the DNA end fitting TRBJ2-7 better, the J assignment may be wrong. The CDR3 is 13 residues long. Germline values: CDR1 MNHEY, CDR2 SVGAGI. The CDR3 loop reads CASSYGTGDEQYF. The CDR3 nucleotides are TGTGCCAGCAGTTACGGGACAGGAGACGAGCAGTACTTC.

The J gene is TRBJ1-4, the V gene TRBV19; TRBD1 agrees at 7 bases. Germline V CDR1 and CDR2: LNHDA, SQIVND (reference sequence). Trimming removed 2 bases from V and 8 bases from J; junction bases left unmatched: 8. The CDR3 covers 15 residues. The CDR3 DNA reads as TGTGCCAGTAGTATAATCCAGGGGGTGGACGAAAAACTGTTTTTT. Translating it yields CASSIIQGVDEKLFF.